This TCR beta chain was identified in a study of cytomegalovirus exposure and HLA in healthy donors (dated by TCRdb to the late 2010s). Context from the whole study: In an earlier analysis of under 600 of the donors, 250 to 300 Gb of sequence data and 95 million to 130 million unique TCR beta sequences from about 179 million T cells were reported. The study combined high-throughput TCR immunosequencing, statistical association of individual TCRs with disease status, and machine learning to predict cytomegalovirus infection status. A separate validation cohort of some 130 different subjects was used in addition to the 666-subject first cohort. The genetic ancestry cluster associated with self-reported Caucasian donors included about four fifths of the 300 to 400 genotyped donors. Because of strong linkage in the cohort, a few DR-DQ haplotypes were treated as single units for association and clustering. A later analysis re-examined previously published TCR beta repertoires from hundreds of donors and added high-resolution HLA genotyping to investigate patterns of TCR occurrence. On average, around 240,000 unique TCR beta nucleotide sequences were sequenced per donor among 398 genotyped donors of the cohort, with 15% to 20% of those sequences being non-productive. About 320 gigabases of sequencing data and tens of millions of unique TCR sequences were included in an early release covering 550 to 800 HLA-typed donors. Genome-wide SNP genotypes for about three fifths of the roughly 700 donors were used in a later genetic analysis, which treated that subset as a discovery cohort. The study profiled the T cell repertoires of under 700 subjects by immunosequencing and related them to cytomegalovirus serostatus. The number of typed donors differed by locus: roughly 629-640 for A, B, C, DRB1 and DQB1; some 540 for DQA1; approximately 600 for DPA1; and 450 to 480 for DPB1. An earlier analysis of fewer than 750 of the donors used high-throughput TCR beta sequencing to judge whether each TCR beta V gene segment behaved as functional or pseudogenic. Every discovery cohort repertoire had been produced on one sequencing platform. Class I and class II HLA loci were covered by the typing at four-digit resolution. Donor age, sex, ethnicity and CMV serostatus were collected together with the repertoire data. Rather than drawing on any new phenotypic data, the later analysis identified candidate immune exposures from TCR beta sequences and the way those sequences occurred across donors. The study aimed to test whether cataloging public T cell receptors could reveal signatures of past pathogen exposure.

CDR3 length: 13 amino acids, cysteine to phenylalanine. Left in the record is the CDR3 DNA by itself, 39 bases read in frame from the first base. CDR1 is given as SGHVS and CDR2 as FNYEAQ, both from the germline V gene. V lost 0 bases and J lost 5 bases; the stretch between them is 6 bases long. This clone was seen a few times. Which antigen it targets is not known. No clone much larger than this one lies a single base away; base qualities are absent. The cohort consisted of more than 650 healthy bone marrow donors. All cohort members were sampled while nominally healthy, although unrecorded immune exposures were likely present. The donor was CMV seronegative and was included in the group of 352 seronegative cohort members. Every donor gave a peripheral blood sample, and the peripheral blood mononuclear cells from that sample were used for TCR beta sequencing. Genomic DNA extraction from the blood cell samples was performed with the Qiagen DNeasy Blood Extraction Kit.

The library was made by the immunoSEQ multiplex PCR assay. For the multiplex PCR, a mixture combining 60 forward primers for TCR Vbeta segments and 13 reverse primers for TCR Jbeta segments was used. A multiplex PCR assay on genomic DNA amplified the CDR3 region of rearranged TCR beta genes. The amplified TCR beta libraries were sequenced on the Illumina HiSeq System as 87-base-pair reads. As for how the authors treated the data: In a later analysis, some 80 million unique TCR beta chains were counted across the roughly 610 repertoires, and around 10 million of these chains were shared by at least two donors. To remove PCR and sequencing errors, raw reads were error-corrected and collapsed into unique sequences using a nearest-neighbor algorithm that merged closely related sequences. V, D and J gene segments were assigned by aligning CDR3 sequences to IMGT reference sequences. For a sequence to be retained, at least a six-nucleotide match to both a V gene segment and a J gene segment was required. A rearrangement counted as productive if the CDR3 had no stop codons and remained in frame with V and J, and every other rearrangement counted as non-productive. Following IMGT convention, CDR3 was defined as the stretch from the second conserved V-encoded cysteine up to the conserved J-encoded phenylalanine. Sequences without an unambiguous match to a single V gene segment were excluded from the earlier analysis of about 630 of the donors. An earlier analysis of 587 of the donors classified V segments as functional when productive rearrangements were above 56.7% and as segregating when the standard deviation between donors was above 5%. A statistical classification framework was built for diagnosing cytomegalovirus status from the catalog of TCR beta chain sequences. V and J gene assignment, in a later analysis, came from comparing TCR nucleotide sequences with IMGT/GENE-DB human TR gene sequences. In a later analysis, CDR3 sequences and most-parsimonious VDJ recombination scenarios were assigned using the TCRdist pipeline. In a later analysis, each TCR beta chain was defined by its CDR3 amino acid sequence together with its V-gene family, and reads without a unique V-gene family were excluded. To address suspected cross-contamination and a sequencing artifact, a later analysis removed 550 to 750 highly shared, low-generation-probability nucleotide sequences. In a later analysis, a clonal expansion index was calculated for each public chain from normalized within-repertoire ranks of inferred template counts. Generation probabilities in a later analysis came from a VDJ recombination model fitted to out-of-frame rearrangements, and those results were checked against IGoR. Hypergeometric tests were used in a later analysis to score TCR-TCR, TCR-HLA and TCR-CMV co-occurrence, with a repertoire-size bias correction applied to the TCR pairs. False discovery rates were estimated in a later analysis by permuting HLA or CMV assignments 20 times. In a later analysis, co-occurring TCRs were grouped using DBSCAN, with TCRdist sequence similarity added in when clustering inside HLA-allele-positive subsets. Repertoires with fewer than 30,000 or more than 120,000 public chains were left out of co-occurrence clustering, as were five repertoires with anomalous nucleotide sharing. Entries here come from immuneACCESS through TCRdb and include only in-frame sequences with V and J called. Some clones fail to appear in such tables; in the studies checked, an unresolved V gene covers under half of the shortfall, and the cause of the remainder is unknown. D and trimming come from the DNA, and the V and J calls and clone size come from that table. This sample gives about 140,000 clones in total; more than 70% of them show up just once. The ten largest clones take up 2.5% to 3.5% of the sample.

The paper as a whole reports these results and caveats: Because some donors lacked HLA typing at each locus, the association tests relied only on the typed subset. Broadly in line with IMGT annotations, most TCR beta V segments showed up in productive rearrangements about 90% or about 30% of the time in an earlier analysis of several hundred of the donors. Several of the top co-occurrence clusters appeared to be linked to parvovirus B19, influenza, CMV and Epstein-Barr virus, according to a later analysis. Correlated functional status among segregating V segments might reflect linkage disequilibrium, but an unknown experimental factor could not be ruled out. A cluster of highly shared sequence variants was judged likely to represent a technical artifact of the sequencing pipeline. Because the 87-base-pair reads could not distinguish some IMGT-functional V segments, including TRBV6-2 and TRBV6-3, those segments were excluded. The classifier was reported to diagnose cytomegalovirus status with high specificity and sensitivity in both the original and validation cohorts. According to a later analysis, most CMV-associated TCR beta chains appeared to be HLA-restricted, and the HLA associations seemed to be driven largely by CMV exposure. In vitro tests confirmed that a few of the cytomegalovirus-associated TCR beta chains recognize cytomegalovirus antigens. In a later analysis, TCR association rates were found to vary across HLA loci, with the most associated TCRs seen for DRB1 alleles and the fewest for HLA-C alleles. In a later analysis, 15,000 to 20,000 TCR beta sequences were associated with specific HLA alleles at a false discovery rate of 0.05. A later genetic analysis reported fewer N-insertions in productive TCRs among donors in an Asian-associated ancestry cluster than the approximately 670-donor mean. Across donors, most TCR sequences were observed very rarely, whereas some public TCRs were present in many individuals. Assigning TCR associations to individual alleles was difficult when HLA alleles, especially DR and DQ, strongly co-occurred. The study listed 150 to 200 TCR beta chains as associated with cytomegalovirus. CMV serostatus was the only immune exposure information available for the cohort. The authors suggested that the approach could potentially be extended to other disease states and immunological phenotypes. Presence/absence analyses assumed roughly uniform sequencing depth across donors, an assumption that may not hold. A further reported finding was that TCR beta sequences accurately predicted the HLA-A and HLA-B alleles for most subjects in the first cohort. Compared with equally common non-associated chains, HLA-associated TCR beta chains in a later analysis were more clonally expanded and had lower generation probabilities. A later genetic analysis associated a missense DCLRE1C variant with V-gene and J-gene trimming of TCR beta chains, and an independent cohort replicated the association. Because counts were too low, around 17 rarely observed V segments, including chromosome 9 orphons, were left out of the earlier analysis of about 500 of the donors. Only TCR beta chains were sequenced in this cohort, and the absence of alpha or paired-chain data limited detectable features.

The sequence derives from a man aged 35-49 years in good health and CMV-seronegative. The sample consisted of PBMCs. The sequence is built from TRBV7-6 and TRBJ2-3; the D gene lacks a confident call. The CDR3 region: CASSLANGDTQYF. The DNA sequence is TGTGCCAGCAGCTTAGCGAACGGAGATACGCAGTATTTT.